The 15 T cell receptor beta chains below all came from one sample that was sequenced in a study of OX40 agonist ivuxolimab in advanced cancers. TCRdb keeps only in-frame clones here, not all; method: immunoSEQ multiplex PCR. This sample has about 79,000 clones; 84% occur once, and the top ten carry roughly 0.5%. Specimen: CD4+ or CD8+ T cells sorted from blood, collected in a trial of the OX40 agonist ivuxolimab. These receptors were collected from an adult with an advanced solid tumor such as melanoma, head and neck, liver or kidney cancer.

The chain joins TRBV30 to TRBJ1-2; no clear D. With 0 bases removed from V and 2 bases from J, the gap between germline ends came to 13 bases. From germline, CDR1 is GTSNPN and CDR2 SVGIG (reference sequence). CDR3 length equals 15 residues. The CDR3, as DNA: TGTGCCTGGAGTGTAACGGGCAGACCCAACTATGGCTACACCTTC. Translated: CAWSVTGRPNYGYTF.

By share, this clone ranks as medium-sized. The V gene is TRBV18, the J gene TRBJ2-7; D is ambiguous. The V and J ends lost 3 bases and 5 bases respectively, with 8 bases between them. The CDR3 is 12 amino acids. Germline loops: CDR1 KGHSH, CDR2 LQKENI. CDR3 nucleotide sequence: TGTGCCAGCTCACCCCACGAAGACGAGCAGTACTTC. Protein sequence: CASSPHEDEQYF.

The CDR3 nucleotides read TGTGCCAGCCAAAGCCCAGGACAGGGAACAGATACGCAGTATTTT. Translated, it gives CASQSPGQGTDTQYF. This chain links TRBV7-2 with TRBJ2-3; TRBD1 matches at 8 bases. The CDR3 is made up of 15 amino acids. The ends lost 8 bases at V and 3 bases at J; junction bases unmatched: 10. The germline CDR1 and CDR2 sequences are SGHTA and FQGNSA. Based on the CDR3 plus reference TRBV7-2 and TRBJ2-3, the full variable domain is GAGVSQSPSNKVTEKGKDVELRCDPISGHTALYWYRQSLGQGLEFLIYFQGNSAPDKSGLPSDRFSAERTGGSVSTLTIQRTQQEDSAVYLCASQSPGQGTDTQYFGPGTRLTVL.

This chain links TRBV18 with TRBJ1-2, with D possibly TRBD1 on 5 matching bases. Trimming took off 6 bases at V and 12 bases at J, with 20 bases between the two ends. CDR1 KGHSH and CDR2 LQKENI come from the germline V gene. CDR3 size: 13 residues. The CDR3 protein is CASSLLRVQMNTF. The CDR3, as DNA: TGTGCCAGCTCGCTGCTCAGGGTTCAAATGAACACCTTC.

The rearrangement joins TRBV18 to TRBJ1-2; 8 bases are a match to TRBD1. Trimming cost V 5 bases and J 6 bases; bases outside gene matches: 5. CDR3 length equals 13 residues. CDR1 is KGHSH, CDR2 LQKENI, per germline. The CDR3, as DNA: TGTGCCAGCTCATCGACAGGGGATCATGGCTACACCTTC. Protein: CASSSTGDHGYTF.

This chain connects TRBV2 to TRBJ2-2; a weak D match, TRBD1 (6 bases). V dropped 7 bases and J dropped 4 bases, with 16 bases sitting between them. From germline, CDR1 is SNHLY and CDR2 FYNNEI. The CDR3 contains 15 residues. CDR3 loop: CASMGRGSSTGELFF. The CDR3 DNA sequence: TGTGCCAGCATGGGCAGGGGATCAAGCACCGGGGAGCTGTTTTTT.

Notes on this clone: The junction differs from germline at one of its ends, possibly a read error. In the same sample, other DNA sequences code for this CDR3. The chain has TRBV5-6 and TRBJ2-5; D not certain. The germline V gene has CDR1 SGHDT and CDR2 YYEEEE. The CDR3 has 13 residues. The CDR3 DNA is TGCGCCAGCAGCTACGCTCACCAAGAGACCCAGTACTTC. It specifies CASSYAHQETQYF. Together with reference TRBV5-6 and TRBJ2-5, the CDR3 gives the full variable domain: DAGVTQSPTHLIKTRGQQVTLRCSPKSGHDTVSWYQQALGQGPQFIFQYYEEEERQRGNFPDRFSGHQFPNYSSELNVNALLLGDSALYLCASSYAHQETQYFGPGTRLLVL.

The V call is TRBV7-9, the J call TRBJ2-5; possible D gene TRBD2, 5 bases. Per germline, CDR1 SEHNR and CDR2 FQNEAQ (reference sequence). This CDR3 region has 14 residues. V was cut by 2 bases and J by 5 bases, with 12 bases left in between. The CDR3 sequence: CASSLPGSGETQYF. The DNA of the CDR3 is TGTGCCAGCAGCTTACCGGGATCGGGGGAGACCCAGTACTTC.

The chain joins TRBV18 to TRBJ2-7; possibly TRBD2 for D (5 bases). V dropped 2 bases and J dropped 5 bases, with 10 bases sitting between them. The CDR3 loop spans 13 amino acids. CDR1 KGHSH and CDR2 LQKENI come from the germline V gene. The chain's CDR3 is CASSPGRRNEQYF. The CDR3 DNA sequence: TGTGCCAGCTCACCAGGAAGGAGGAACGAGCAGTACTTC.

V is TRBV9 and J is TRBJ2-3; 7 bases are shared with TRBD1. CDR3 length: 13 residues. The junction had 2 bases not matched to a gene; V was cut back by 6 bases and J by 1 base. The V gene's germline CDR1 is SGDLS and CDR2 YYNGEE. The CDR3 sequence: CASTGQGTDTQYF. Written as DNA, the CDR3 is TGTGCCAGCACCGGACAGGGCACAGATACGCAGTATTTT.

Here the CDR3 reads CASSLRGSNRAFF. The DNA for the CDR3 is TGTGCCAGCAGCTTGCGGGGATCGAATAGGGCTTTCTTT. The chain recombines TRBV5-4 with TRBJ1-1; D is undetermined. Germline values: CDR1 SGHNT, CDR2 YYREEE (reference sequence). Trimming cost V 1 base and J 11 bases, with 15 bases left between them. The CDR3 has 13 residues.

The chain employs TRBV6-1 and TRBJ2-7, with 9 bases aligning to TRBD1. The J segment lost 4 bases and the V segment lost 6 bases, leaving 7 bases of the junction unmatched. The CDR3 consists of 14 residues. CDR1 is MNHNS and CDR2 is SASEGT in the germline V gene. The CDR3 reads CASSPGGTGYEQYF. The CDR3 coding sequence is TGTGCCAGCAGCCCAGGCGGGACAGGGTACGAGCAGTACTTC.

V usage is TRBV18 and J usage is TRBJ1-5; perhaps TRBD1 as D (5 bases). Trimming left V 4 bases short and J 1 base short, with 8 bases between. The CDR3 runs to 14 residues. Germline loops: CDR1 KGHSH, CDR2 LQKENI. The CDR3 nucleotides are TGTGCCAGCTCACTAGGGGCGAGCAATCAGCCCCAGCATTTT. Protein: CASSLGASNQPQHF.

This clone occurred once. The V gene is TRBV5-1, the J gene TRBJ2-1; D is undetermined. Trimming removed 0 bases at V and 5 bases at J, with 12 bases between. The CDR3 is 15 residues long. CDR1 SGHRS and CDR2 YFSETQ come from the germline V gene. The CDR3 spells CASSLDSTANNEQFF. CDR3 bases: TGCGCCAGCAGCTTGGATAGCACGGCGAACAATGAGCAGTTCTTC.

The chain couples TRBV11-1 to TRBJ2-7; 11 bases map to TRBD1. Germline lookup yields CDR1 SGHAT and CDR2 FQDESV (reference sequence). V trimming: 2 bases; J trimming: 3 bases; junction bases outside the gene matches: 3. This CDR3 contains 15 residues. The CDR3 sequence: CASSLTDRGHYEQYF. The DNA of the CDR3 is TGTGCCAGCAGCTTAACGGACAGGGGGCACTACGAGCAGTACTTC.